This T cell receptor beta chain was observed in a study of molecular identifiers for immune sequencing clone quantification. The study, taken as a whole, reports: Over 99% of effector molecules, but under 1% in naive cells, were held by clones with more than 20 RNA copies.

Worth noting for this clonotype: Its antigen is undetermined.

Previously published methods and listed TCR primers were used for the bulk TCR libraries. MiXCR, run by TCRdb on the PCR reads, gives a single entry per CDR3 protein. The sample contains about half a million distinct CDR3 sequences, 25% of which appear only once. This CDR3 is built from 14 residues. Trimming stripped 0 bases from V and 8 bases from J, with 13 bases between. The V and J genes are TRBV12-3 or TRBV12-4 and TRBJ1-1; D uncertain. This clonotype originated in a human donor in good health. Some libraries in this study had Jurkat cell RNA spiked in. Sequences were obtained from naive CD8+ T cells from blood, with Jurkat cell RNA spiked in. Subset: FACS-sorted CD8+CD4-CCR7+CD45RA+ naive T cells. CDR3 coding DNA: TGTGCCAGCAGTTTAGCCGGGCTCCGGCCCGAAGCTTTCTTT. Protein product: CASSLAGLRPEAFF.